This T cell receptor (beta chain) was recorded in a study of blood T cells in healthy people across ages. Broader study findings: It was held that diversity estimates obtained from one million T cells represented underestimates.

As concerns this clonotype: Its target is unknown.

CDR1 SQVTM and CDR2 ANQGSEA come from the germline V gene. The V end was cut by 3 bases, the J end by 9 bases, with 15 bases between. CDR3 size: 13 residues. Primed by a sample-barcoded 5' primer and a J-beta primer mix, a second PCR proceeded for roughly 7 to 12 cycles. Each CDR3 protein is one row after TCRdb ran MiXCR on the 5' RACE reads. The sample yields about a million distinct CDR3 sequences, about 48% seen once. V and J are TRBV29-1 and TRBJ2-1, with D perhaps assigned TRBD1 or TRBD2 (5 bases each). Input material: blood. The TCR was taken from a man younger than 45 in good health. The CDR3 DNA reads TGCAGCGTTGATTCCTGGGGGTTTGGTGAGCAGTTCTTC. Amino acid sequence: CSVDSWGFGEQFF.